This TCR beta chain was identified during a study of T cell clonality in common variable immunodeficiency. This clone was observed at least ten times. Sequencing ends 3 residues short of the CDR3 end; the germline J gene provides the rest. Some clones are missing from TCRdb's copy, which holds only in-frame ones; the method was immunoSEQ multiplex PCR. There are more than 55,000 clones in the sample, none observed a single time. The CDR3 is made up of 13 amino acids. V lost 5 bases and J lost 4, with 8 bases in between. Germline V gene data show CDR1 as ENHRY and CDR2 as SYGVKD. This sequence was found in a person aged 18 to 69 in good health. J is TRBJ2-2 and V is TRBV10-3; weak D call: TRBD2 (6 bases). The sequencing sample was made of peripheral blood mononuclear cells. The CDR3 spells CAISNSGTGELFF. CDR3 bases read: TGTGCCATCAGTAATAGCGGCACCGGGGAG.